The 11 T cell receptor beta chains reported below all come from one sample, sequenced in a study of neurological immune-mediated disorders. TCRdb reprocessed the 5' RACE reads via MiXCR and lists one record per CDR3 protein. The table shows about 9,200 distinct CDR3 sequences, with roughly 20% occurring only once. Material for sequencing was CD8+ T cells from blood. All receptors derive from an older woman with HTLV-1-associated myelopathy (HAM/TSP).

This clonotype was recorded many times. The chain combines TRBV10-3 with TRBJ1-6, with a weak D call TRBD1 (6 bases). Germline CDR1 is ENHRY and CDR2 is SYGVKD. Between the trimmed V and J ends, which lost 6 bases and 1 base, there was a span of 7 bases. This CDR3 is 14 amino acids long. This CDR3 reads CAIRQGSYNSPLHF. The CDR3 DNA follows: TGTGCCATCAGACAGGGTTCCTATAATTCACCCCTCCACTTT.

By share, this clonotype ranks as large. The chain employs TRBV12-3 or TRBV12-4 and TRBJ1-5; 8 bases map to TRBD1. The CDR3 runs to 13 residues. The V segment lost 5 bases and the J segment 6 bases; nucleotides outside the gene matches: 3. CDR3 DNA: TGTGCCAGCAGTGGACAGGGCAGTCAGCCCCAGCATTTT. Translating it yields CASSGQGSQPQHF.

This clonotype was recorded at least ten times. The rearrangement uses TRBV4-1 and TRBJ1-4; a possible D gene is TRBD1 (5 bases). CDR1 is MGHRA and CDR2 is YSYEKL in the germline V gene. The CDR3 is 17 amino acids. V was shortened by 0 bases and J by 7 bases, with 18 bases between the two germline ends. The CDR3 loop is CASSQDPPQGRGEKLFF. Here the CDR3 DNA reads TGCGCCAGCAGCCAAGACCCCCCCCAGGGACGGGGTGAAAAACTGTTTTTT.

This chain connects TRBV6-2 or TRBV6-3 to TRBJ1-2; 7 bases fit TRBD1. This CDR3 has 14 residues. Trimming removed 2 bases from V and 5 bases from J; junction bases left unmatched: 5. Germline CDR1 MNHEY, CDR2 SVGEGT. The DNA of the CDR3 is TGTGCCAGCAGTTACAGGGGGCGGTGGTATGGCTACACCTTC. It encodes CASSYRGRWYGYTF.

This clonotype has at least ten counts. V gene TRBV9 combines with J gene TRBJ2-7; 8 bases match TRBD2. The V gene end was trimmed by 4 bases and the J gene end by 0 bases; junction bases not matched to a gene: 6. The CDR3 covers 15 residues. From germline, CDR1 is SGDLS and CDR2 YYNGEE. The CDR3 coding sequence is TGTGCCAGCAGCCCCCAGCGGGGGAGCTCCTACGAGCAGTACTTC. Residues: CASSPQRGSSYEQYF.

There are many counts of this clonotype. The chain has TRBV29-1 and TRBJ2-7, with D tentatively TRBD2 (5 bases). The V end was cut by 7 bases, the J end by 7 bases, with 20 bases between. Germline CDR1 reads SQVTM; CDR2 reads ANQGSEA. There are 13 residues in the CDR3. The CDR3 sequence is CSAYGRSLEEQYF. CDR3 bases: TGCAGCGCCTATGGGAGAAGTTTAGAGGAGCAGTACTTC.

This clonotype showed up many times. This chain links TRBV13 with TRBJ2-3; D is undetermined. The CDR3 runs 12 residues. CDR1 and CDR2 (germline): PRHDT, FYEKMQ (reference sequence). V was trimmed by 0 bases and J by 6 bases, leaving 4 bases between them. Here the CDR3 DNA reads TGTGCCAGCAGCTTAGGTGGGGATACGCAGTATTTT. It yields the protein CASSLGGDTQYF.

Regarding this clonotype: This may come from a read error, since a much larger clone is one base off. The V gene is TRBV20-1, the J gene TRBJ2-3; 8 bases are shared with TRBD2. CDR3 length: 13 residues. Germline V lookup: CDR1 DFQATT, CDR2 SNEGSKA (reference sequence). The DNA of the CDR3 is TGCAGGATAAGCGGGGGTCCCCAAGATACGCAGTATTTT. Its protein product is CRISGGPQDTQYF.

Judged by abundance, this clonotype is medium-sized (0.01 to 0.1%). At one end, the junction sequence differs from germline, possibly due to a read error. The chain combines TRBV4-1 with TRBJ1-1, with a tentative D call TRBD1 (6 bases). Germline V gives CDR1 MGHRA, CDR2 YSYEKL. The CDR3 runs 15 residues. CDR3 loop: CASSQVGTRNTEAFF. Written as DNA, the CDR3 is TGCGCCAGCAGTCAAGTGGGGACACGGAACACTGAAGCTTTCTTT.

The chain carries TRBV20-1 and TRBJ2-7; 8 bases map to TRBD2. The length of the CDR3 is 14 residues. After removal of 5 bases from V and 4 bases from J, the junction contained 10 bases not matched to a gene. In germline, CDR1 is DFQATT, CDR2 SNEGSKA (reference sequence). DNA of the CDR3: TGCAGTGCTGGCCTCGGGGGGGGCGGGTACGAGCAGTACTTC. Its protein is CSAGLGGGGYEQYF.

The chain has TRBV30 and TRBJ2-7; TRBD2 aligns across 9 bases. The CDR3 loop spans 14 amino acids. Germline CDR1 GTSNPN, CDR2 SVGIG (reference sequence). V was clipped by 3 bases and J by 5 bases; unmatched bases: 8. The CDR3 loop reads CAWSAGTSWDEQYF. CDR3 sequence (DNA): TGTGCCTGGAGCGCCGGGACTAGCTGGGACGAGCAGTACTTC.